Presented here are 24 T cell receptor beta chains from one specimen sequenced in a study of T cell responses to AZD1222 COVID-19 vaccine. TCRdb's copy holds only in-frame clones and misses some; the assay was immunoSEQ multiplex PCR. The data hold over 100,000 clones, with roughly 84% observed a single time. This material consisted of peripheral blood, taken on day 0 of AZD1222 vaccination. The receptors stem from an adult in good health.

This chain links TRBV14 with TRBJ2-1; D gene uncertain. The CDR3 is 15 residues long. Trimming cost V 4 bases and J 0 bases, with 10 bases left between them. The germline CDR1 and CDR2 sequences are SGHDN and FVKESK. The CDR3 nucleotides read TGTGCCAGCAGCCCTCTTGGGTCCTCCTACAATGAGCAGTTCTTC. Translating it yields CASSPLGSSYNEQFF. Based on the CDR3 plus reference TRBV14 and TRBJ2-1, the full variable domain is EAGVTQFPSHSVIEKGQTVTLRCDPISGHDNLYWYRRVMGKEIKFLLHFVKESKQDESGMPNNRFLAERTGGTYSTLKVQPAELEDSGVYFCASSPLGSSYNEQFFGPGTRLTVL.

This clone was seen once. V is TRBV3-1 (or the pseudogene TRBV3-2) and J is TRBJ2-1; no definite D call. The CDR3 spans 15 residues. Germline values: CDR1 LGHDT, CDR2 YNNKEL (reference sequence). V gave up 4 bases and J gave up 0 bases, with 10 bases separating them. Here the CDR3 DNA reads TGTGCCAGCAGCCCGACCGCGAGCTCCTACAATGAGCAGTTCTTC. Protein product: CASSPTASSYNEQFF.

This chain joins TRBV5-4 and TRBJ2-5; 9 positions match TRBD2. CDR3 length equals 15 residues. Germline trimming cut 4 bases from V and 0 bases from J; bases unmatched to any gene: 4. Germline V gene data show CDR1 as SGHNT and CDR2 as YYREEE (reference sequence). The CDR3 reads CASSLSGSNQETQYF. The CDR3, as DNA: TGTGCCAGCAGCCTTAGCGGGAGCAACCAAGAGACCCAGTACTTC.

The chain recombines TRBV11-2 with TRBJ2-4; D unclear. V lost 4 bases to trimming and J lost 3 bases, with 10 bases between them. Germline lookup yields CDR1 SGHAT and CDR2 FQNNGV. The CDR3 spans 14 residues. The CDR3 region is CASSSLRGKNIQYF. Written as DNA, the CDR3 is TGTGCCAGCAGCTCCCTGCGCGGCAAAAACATTCAGTACTTC.

This clone was picked up one time. The genes are TRBV2 and TRBJ2-5, with 10 positions matching TRBD2. With V trimmed by 3 bases and J by 6 bases, 7 bases remained unmatched. The CDR3 is made up of 15 amino acids. The germline gives CDR1 SNHLY, CDR2 FYNNEI. The CDR3 spells CASSESPGLAKTQYF. The CDR3 DNA sequence: TGTGCCAGCAGTGAGAGTCCGGGACTAGCGAAGACCCAGTACTTC. The whole variable domain, remainder taken from reference TRBV2 and TRBJ2-5, is EPEVTQTPSHQVTQMGQEVILRCVPISNHLYFYWYRQILGQKVEFLVSFYNNEISEKSEIFDDQFSVERPDGSNFTLKIRSTKLEDSAMYFCASSESPGLAKTQYFGPGTRLLVL.

This clone was counted once. J is TRBJ2-3 and V is TRBV7-2; 15 bases line up with TRBD2. CDR1 and CDR2 (germline): SGHTA, FQGNSA. After removal of 5 bases from V and 5 bases from J, the junction contained 5 bases not matched to a gene. The CDR3 runs 16 residues. CDR3 amino acids: CASSLMGLAGGDTQYF. CDR3 nucleotides: TGTGCCAGCAGCCTGATGGGACTAGCGGGAGGAGATACGCAGTATTTT.

This chain joins TRBV12-3 or TRBV12-4 and TRBJ2-1; 10 bases fit TRBD2. The junction had 10 bases not matched to a gene; V was cut back by 7 bases and J by 16 bases. The length of the CDR3 is 12 residues. Here the CDR3 reads CASMGASGSEFF. The CDR3 region has the DNA TGTGCCAGCATGGGGGCTAGCGGGAGTGAATTCTTC.

The chain employs TRBV28 and TRBJ2-3, with unresolved D. The CDR3 has 12 amino acids. Germline CDR1 MDHEN, CDR2 SYDVKM. Trimming cost V 6 bases and J 2 bases, with 6 bases left between them. CDR3 loop: CASSTDTDTQYF. DNA of the CDR3: TGTGCCAGCAGCACAGACACAGATACGCAGTATTTT.

The V gene is TRBV4-2, the J gene TRBJ2-2; D might be TRBD2 (6 bases). The germline gives CDR1 LGHNA, CDR2 YNFKEQ. The CDR3 has 17 amino acids. Between the trimmed V and J ends, which lost 3 bases and 0 bases, there was a span of 14 bases. CDR3: CASSQGDWTANTGELFF. The DNA of the CDR3 is TGTGCCAGCAGCCAGGGGGACTGGACGGCGAACACCGGGGAGCTGTTTTTT.

The chain recombines TRBV30 with TRBJ1-2; no clear D. The CDR3 runs 15 residues. Germline CDR1 GTSNPN, CDR2 SVGIG (reference sequence). V was pared by 2 bases and J by 4 bases, with 17 bases between. CDR3 in DNA: TGTGCCTGGAGTAGGGTACCAGTTATCGGCTATGGCTACACCTTC. It is translated as CAWSRVPVIGYGYTF.

With respect to this clone: An end of the junction does not agree with germline; a read error may underlie this. The rearrangement uses TRBV12-3 or TRBV12-4 and TRBJ1-4, with TRBD1 identical over 7 bases. The CDR3 extends over 12 amino acids. The CDR3 region has the DNA TGTGCCAGCAGTTCTCTGGGACAGACCCTCATATTT. Translating it yields CASSSLGQTLIF.

The chain links TRBV14 to TRBJ1-2; 8 bases line up with TRBD1. With V trimmed by 0 bases and J by 5 bases, 8 bases remained unmatched. Germline lookup yields CDR1 SGHDN and CDR2 FVKESK. This CDR3 is 16 amino acids long. The DNA of the CDR3 is TGTGCCAGCAGCCAAGATCCTTCGGACAGGGCTTATGGCTACACCTTC. Protein sequence: CASSQDPSDRAYGYTF.

This clone was picked up one time. CDR3 DNA: TGTGCCAGCAGCTTACTCTCGAGGACTACAGATTCCTTATCCTACGAGCAGTACTTC. The encoded protein is CASSLLSRTTDSLSYEQYF. The chain recombines TRBV7-2 with TRBJ2-7; a possible D gene is TRBD2 (6 bases). There are 19 residues in the CDR3. Germline V lookup: CDR1 SGHTA, CDR2 FQGNSA. The ends were cut back, 2 bases at V and 1 base at J, with 24 bases in the middle.

The chain joins TRBV10-1 to TRBJ2-7, with 9 bases that match TRBD1. This CDR3 comprises 17 residues. In germline, CDR1 is WNHNN, CDR2 SYGVQD (reference sequence). Trimming took 0 bases from V and 7 from J; bases not matched to a gene: 13. Here the CDR3 reads CASSESGRRTGVKEQYF. Written as DNA, the CDR3 is TGCGCCAGCAGTGAGTCGGGTCGTCGGACAGGGGTTAAGGAGCAGTACTTC.

The sample holds one count of this clone. The rearrangement joins TRBV6-5 to TRBJ1-2, with 9 positions matching TRBD1. The germline gives CDR1 MNHEY, CDR2 SVGAGI. This CDR3 is built from 14 residues. With 6 bases clipped from V and 3 bases from J, the junction kept 5 bases outside the gene matches. The DNA for the CDR3 is TGTGCCAGCAGCCACAGGGGGCGAGACTATGGCTACACCTTC. It translates to CASSHRGRDYGYTF.

The chain carries TRBV11-3 and TRBJ2-3, with D possibly matching TRBD2 (6 bases). Germline-derived CDR1 and CDR2 are SGHNT and YENEEA. V was trimmed by 1 base and J by 2 bases, leaving 13 bases between them. This CDR3 has 16 amino acids. CDR3 residues: CASSLVGGSVTDTQYF. CDR3 coding DNA: TGTGCCAGCAGCTTAGTGGGGGGTAGTGTCACAGATACGCAGTATTTT.

The chain combines TRBV10-3 with TRBJ1-1, with 7 positions matching TRBD1. The CDR3 totals 13 residues. Trimming at V came to 7 bases and at J to 7 bases, leaving 9 bases not matched to a gene. Germline V CDR1 and CDR2: ENHRY, SYGVKD. The CDR3: CAIKGQLDGEAFF. The CDR3 nucleotides read TGTGCCATCAAGGGACAGCTGGACGGTGAAGCTTTCTTT.

The chain combines TRBV7-2 with TRBJ2-2, with TRBD2 matching 8 bases. CDR1 is SGHTA and CDR2 is FQGNSA in the germline V gene. The CDR3 totals 16 residues. Unmatched junction bases numbered 4, after V lost 4 bases and J lost 0 bases. CDR3 amino acids: CASSSIAGTNTGELFF. The CDR3 DNA follows: TGTGCCAGCAGCTCCATAGCGGGGACGAACACCGGGGAGCTGTTTTTT.

V usage is TRBV3-1 (or the pseudogene TRBV3-2) and J usage is TRBJ2-5; possible D gene TRBD2, 7 bases. Germline V gene data show CDR1 as LGHDT and CDR2 as YNNKEL (reference sequence). The CDR3 contains 14 residues. Trimming removed 0 bases from V and 13 bases from J, with 18 bases in between. The CDR3 sequence is CASSQDALAGAWYF. For the CDR3, the DNA is TGTGCCAGCAGCCAAGATGCCCTTGCGGGGGCCTGGTACTTC.

The rearrangement links TRBV6-2 or TRBV6-3 to TRBJ2-7, with unresolved D. V shed 5 bases and J shed 9 bases, with 14 bases lying between them. Germline assignment: CDR1 MNHEY and CDR2 SVGEGT. This CDR3 spans 12 amino acids. CDR3 residues: CASSRLGSGQYF. The CDR3 DNA sequence: TGTGCCAGCAGTCGTCTAGGTTCTGGGCAGTACTTC.

Written as DNA, the CDR3 is TGTGCCAGCAGCTTAGCGCGTTCCGGCGGGACCTCTGGGGCCAACGTCCTGACTTTC. Protein sequence: CASSLARSGGTSGANVLTF. V usage is TRBV7-8 and J usage is TRBJ2-6; perhaps TRBD2 as D (6 bases). Germline-derived CDR1 and CDR2 are SGHVS and FQNEAQ. The CDR3 length is 19 residues. Trimming took off 0 bases at V and 0 bases at J, with 15 bases between the two ends.

The V call is TRBV11-2, the J call TRBJ2-3; D is unclear. CDR1 and CDR2 from the germline V gene are SGHAT and FQNNGV. V was clipped by 1 base and J by 2 bases, with 10 bases between them. CDR3 length equals 15 residues. CDR3 region: CASSLAPTLTDTQYF. CDR3 nucleotide sequence: TGTGCCAGCAGCTTAGCACCCACCCTCACAGATACGCAGTATTTT.

This clone was seen once. The gene calls are TRBV9 and TRBJ1-2, with unresolved D. Trimming left V 0 bases short and J 0 bases short, with 9 bases between. This CDR3 contains 15 residues. Germline assignment: CDR1 SGDLS and CDR2 YYNGEE. For the CDR3, the DNA is TGTGCCAGCAGCGTAGGTGGCAATTCTAACTATGGCTACACCTTC. Translating it yields CASSVGGNSNYGYTF.

The genes are TRBV28 and TRBJ1-6; a possible D gene is TRBD1 (6 bases). The CDR3 is made up of 16 amino acids. The germline V gene has CDR1 MDHEN and CDR2 SYDVKM. Trimming removed 11 bases from V and 2 bases from J, with 19 bases in between. As DNA, the CDR3 is TGTGCCGGACGTAGGGGGGATCAAACCTATAATTCACCCCTCCACTTT. This encodes CAGRRGDQTYNSPLHF.